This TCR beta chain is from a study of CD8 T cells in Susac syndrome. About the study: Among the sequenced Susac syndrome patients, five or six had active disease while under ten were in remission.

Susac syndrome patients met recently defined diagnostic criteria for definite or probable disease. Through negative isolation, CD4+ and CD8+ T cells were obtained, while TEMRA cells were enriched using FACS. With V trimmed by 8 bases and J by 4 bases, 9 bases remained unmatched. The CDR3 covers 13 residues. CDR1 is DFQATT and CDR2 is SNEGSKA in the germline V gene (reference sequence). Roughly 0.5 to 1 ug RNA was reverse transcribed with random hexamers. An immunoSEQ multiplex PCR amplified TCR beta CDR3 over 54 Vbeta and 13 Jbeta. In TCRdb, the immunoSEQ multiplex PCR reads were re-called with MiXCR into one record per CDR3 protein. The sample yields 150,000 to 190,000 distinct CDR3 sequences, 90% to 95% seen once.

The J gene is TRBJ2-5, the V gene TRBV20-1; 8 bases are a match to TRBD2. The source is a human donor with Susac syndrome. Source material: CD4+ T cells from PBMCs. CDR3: CSSPGLEAETQYF. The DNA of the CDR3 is TGCAGTTCCCCGGGACTAGAGGCAGAGACCCAGTACTTC.